Presented here are 10 T cell receptor beta chains from one specimen sequenced in a study of blood T cells in healthy people across ages. Sample-barcoded 5' priming and a J-beta primer mix drove a second PCR of about 6 to 12 cycles. TCRdb independently ran MiXCR on the 5' RACE reads; one entry per CDR3 protein. The table includes some 1.1 million distinct CDR3 sequences, 30% to 40% detected once. Sequencing input: blood. Receptors were obtained from a man between 18 and 29 years old in good health.

The rearrangement uses TRBV14 and TRBJ1-1; D may be TRBD1 (5 bases). Germline values: CDR1 SGHDN, CDR2 FVKESK. The CDR3 contains 14 residues. V lost 4 bases to trimming and J lost 3 bases, with 12 bases between them. The DNA of the CDR3 is TGTGCCAGCAGCCGGAGGCAGGGTTACACTGAAGCTTTCTTT. This encodes CASSRRQGYTEAFF.

This chain joins TRBV29-1 and TRBJ2-7; 8 nucleotides line up with TRBD1. The V gene end was trimmed by 6 bases and the J gene end by 5 bases; junction bases not matched to a gene: 9. This CDR3 comprises 13 residues. Looked up from germline, CDR1 is SQVTM and CDR2 is ANQGSEA. In nucleotides, the CDR3 is TGCAGCGTGGAAAGACAGGGGAGGAACGAGCAGTACTTC. This encodes CSVERQGRNEQYF.

The chain has TRBV20-1 and TRBJ2-2; maybe TRBD1 (6 bases). The V and J ends lost 3 bases and 4 bases respectively, with 9 bases between them. The CDR3 length is 13 residues. Germline V gene data show CDR1 as DFQATT and CDR2 as SNEGSKA (reference sequence). The CDR3 nucleotides read TGCAGTGCTAGTACAGGGAGCACCGGGGAGCTGTTTTTT. This encodes CSASTGSTGELFF.

The gene calls are TRBV7-9 and TRBJ2-6; D possibly corresponds to TRBD1 (5 bases). The CDR3 covers 17 residues. The V and J ends lost 2 bases and 4 bases respectively, with 15 bases between them. Germline V lookup: CDR1 SEHNR, CDR2 FQNEAQ (reference sequence). CDR3: CASSLRTKADGANVLTF. For the CDR3, the DNA is TGTGCCAGCAGCTTACGGACAAAAGCTGACGGGGCCAACGTCCTGACTTTC.

Only a few counts were recorded for this clonotype. The V call is TRBV20-1, the J call TRBJ2-7; the match to TRBD1 covers 9 bases. Germline CDR1 and CDR2: DFQATT and SNEGSKA (reference sequence). The CDR3 loop spans 14 amino acids. V lost 1 base to trimming and J lost 7 bases; unmatched junction nucleotides: 8. As DNA, the CDR3 is TGCAGTGCTAGAGCGGGACAGGGTTCGTTGGAGCAGTACTTC. Protein: CSARAGQGSLEQYF.

This chain joins TRBV25-1 and TRBJ1-1; D possibly corresponds to TRBD1 (6 bases). CDR1 and CDR2 from the germline V gene are MGHDK and SYGVNS. CDR3 size: 17 residues. Trimming cost V 3 bases and J 1 base, with 18 bases left between them. The CDR3 sequence: CASSEDERKQGNTEAFF. CDR3 bases: TGTGCCAGCAGTGAGGACGAGAGGAAACAGGGGAACACTGAAGCTTTCTTT.

This clonotype has more than one count but fewer than ten. This chain joins TRBV6-1 and TRBJ1-5, with D tentatively TRBD1 (6 bases). Germline V CDR1 and CDR2: MNHNS, SASEGT. Trimming shortened V by 3 bases and J by 6 bases, and 12 bases separated the two germline ends. The CDR3 is 14 residues long. CDR3 DNA: TGTGCCAGCAGTGACTTACAGGGAAGTCAGCCCCAGCATTTT. Amino acid sequence: CASSDLQGSQPQHF.

J is TRBJ2-2 and V is TRBV6-2 or TRBV6-3, with D perhaps given as TRBD1 or TRBD2 (5 bases each). CDR3 length: 16 residues. The V end lost 2 bases, the J end lost 6 bases, and 16 bases lay between the germline ends. Germline CDR1 MNHEY, CDR2 SVGEGT. The CDR3, as DNA: TGTGCCAGCAGTTACCTGACGGGGCAGGGTGCCGGGGAGCTGTTTTTT. This sequence encodes CASSYLTGQGAGELFF.

The chain recombines TRBV12-3 or TRBV12-4 with TRBJ1-2; D gene unclear. This CDR3 is 16 amino acids long. V lost 3 bases to trimming and J lost 4 bases, with 18 bases between them. The CDR3 DNA sequence: TGTGCCAGCAGTTTGAGACACCGCTCGGCTACCTATGGCTACACCTTC. This sequence encodes CASSLRHRSATYGYTF.

The chain carries TRBV27 and TRBJ1-1; D gene unclear. Between the trimmed V and J ends, which lost 3 bases and 3 bases, there was a span of 17 bases. Germline CDR1 and CDR2: MNHEY and SMNVEV (reference sequence). The CDR3 totals 16 residues. Here the CDR3 reads CASSFNAGTRDTEAFF. CDR3 DNA sequence: TGTGCCAGCAGTTTTAACGCGGGCACGCGGGACACTGAAGCTTTCTTT.